These 20 T cell receptor beta chains were all obtained from the same sample, sequenced in a study of blood T cells in healthy people across ages (dated by TCRdb to the mid-2010s). Library method: 5' RACE. The run used an Illumina HiSeq 2500. A second PCR of 7 to 11 cycles was performed with a sample-barcoded 5' primer and a J-beta primer mix. The raw public data were reprocessed by TCRdb itself: fastp quality trimming at Q25, MiXCR clonotype calling, in-frame beta chains only. CDR3 protein sequences are deduplicated, and each keeps its most common genes and DNA. In this sample the table shows about 830,000 distinct CDR3 sequences, 60% to 80% of which occur a single time. In total, the top ten clones hold around 30% of the sample. Sequenced: blood. The receptors were sampled from a man in his thirties or forties in good health.

The rearrangement joins TRBV7-2 to TRBJ1-4, with a tentative D call TRBD1 (6 bases). Trimming took off 6 bases at V and 6 bases at J, with 17 bases between the two ends. Germline V gene data show CDR1 as SGHTA and CDR2 as FQGNSA. The CDR3 has 15 residues. CDR3 residues: CASSTTGTPYEKLFF. In DNA form, the CDR3 reads TGTGCCAGCAGTACGACCGGGACACCTTATGAAAAACTGTTTTTT.

The chain combines TRBV20-1 with TRBJ2-2, with 8 bases that match TRBD1. The CDR3 covers 14 residues. Germline V lookup: CDR1 DFQATT, CDR2 SNEGSKA (reference sequence). For the CDR3, the DNA is TGCAGCCTTCCGGGACAGGTGAACACCGGGGAGCTGTTTTTT. It specifies CSLPGQVNTGELFF.

This clonotype was detected a few times. The chain has TRBV27 and TRBJ1-1, with a tentative D call TRBD1 (5 bases). CDR1 and CDR2 from the germline V gene are MNHEY and SMNVEV (reference sequence). The CDR3 runs to 13 residues. Trimming took off 2 bases at V and 5 bases at J, with 9 bases between the two ends. The CDR3 here is CASSLSGGTEAFF. The CDR3 DNA is TGTGCCAGCAGTTTAAGTGGGGGGACTGAAGCTTTCTTT.

The chain links TRBV20-1 to TRBJ2-1; D unresolved. This CDR3 has 12 amino acids. CDR1 is DFQATT and CDR2 is SNEGSKA in the germline V gene (reference sequence). Trimming cost V 2 bases and J 4 bases, with 6 bases left between them. In DNA form, the CDR3 reads TGCAGTGCTAGACAGACTTACAATGAGCAGTTCTTC. Protein sequence: CSARQTYNEQFF.

This clonotype was seen only a few times. Being one base from a much bigger clone, this may be a read error. The chain links TRBV7-2 to TRBJ1-5; a possible D gene is TRBD1 (6 bases). The ends were cut back, 0 bases at V and 2 bases at J, with 23 bases in the middle. Germline-derived CDR1 and CDR2 are SGHTA and FQGNSA. This CDR3 comprises 20 residues. In DNA form, the CDR3 reads TGTGCCAGCAGCTTAGCGCAGACAGGCACCGGGTTCACTGGCAATCAGCCCCAGCATTTT. It translates to CASSLAQTGTGFTGNQPQHF.

V gene TRBV2 combines with J gene TRBJ2-5; D might be TRBD2 (6 bases). The tail of the sequence fits TRBJ2-7 better, so the J call may be wrong. There are 14 residues in the CDR3. From germline, CDR1 is SNHLY and CDR2 FYNNEI. CDR3 in amino acids: CAKIPGLFSYEQYF. The CDR3 DNA reads as TGTGCCAAGATACCGGGACTTTTCTCCTACGAGCAGTACTTC.

The J gene is TRBJ1-4, the V gene TRBV5-1, with D maybe TRBD1 (5 bases). The V end lost 4 bases, the J end lost 10 bases, and 17 bases lay between the germline ends. CDR1 and CDR2 (germline): SGHRS, YFSETQ. CDR3 length: 14 residues. CDR3 bases: TGCGCCAGCAGCCCGGATGGGGGGATTGGAAAACTGTTTTTT. It is translated as CASSPDGGIGKLFF.

The chain joins TRBV5-6 to TRBJ2-7; 9 positions agree with TRBD2. Germline CDR1 and CDR2: SGHDT and YYEEEE. V was pared by 6 bases and J by 5 bases, with 9 bases of the junction left unmatched. The CDR3 spans 14 residues. The DNA for the CDR3 is TGTGCCAGCAACCCTTCGGGGACTAGCAACGAGCAGTACTTC. This encodes CASNPSGTSNEQYF.

This clonotype was seen a few times. The V gene is TRBV11-2, the J gene TRBJ1-6, with 11 bases matching TRBD1. The V gene's germline CDR1 is SGHAT and CDR2 FQNNGV. Germline trimming cut 3 bases from V and 10 bases from J; bases unmatched to any gene: 2. The CDR3 has 14 amino acids. CDR3 in amino acids: CASSFGTGGSPLHF. The CDR3 DNA follows: TGTGCCAGCAGCTTTGGGACAGGGGGATCACCCCTCCACTTT.

This clonotype was seen once. The chain carries TRBV10-3 and TRBJ1-2; D gene ambiguous. Trimming cost V 11 bases and J 10 bases, with 20 bases left between them. The CDR3 contains 12 residues. CDR1 ENHRY and CDR2 SYGVKD come from the germline V gene. The CDR3 protein is CAYLGGPMDYTF. The CDR3 nucleotides read TGTGCCTATTTAGGAGGGCCGATGGACTACACCTTC.

The sample holds one count of this clonotype. The rearrangement uses TRBV4-3 and TRBJ2-3; 8 positions match TRBD2. This CDR3 is built from 15 residues. V was pared by 2 bases and J by 4 bases, with 5 bases of the junction left unmatched. The germline V gene encodes CDR1 LGHNA and CDR2 YSLEER. CDR3 nucleotide sequence: TGCGCCAGCAGCCAACAGCGGGGGATAGCAGATACGCAGTATTTT. This codes for CASSQQRGIADTQYF.

This clonotype occurred a few times. The rearrangement joins TRBV10-2 to TRBJ2-7; the D call may be TRBD1 or TRBD2 (5 bases each). With 4 bases removed from V and 0 bases from J, the gap between germline ends came to 13 bases. CDR3 length: 15 residues. Germline CDR1 is WSHSY and CDR2 is SAAADI. The CDR3 DNA follows: TGCGCCAGCAGTGGACAGCGGCCGAGCTCCTACGAGCAGTACTTC. Protein product: CASSGQRPSSYEQYF.

This clonotype showed up just once. The chain links TRBV4-2 to TRBJ2-3; TRBD2 matches at 13 bases. With V trimmed by 2 bases and J by 7 bases, 9 bases remained unmatched. The CDR3 is 17 amino acids. Germline CDR1 and CDR2: LGHNA and YNFKEQ. The CDR3 nucleotides are TGTGCCAGCAGCCAATCCCCGACTAGCGGGGGGTTGAATACGCAGTATTTT. Translation gives CASSQSPTSGGLNTQYF.

V gene TRBV30 combines with J gene TRBJ2-5, with D hard to call. The germline V gene has CDR1 GTSNPN and CDR2 SVGIG (reference sequence). V was pared by 3 bases and J by 0 bases, with 8 bases between. This CDR3 contains 13 residues. The CDR3 reads CAWSASYQETQYF. The CDR3 DNA reads TGTGCCTGGAGCGCCAGCTACCAAGAGACCCAGTACTTC.

The V and J genes are TRBV7-6 and TRBJ2-1, with 10 bases that match TRBD1. The length of the CDR3 is 16 residues. V lost 1 base, J lost 6 bases, and 6 bases stayed unmatched. Germline V CDR1 and CDR2: SGHVS, FNYEAQ. The CDR3: CASSLVGQGTGNEQFF. DNA of the CDR3: TGTGCCAGCAGCTTAGTGGGACAGGGGACGGGCAATGAGCAGTTCTTC.

The chain employs TRBV29-1 and TRBJ2-1; 9 nucleotides line up with TRBD1. Unmatched junction bases numbered 8, after V lost 3 bases and J lost 8 bases. This CDR3 spans 14 amino acids. In germline, CDR1 is SQVTM, CDR2 ANQGSEA. CDR3 in amino acids: CSVDGTGRSYEQFF. The CDR3 coding sequence is TGCAGCGTTGACGGGACAGGGAGGTCTTATGAGCAGTTCTTC.

This clonotype occurred once. V gene TRBV29-1 combines with J gene TRBJ1-1; no clear D gene. Deletions cut 4 bases from V and 7 bases from J, with 7 bases between. The CDR3 sequence is 10 residues long. Germline assignment: CDR1 SQVTM and CDR2 ANQGSEA. DNA for the CDR3: TGCAGCGTTGTGAGGAGTGAAGCTTTCTTT. Translating it yields CSVVRSEAFF.

J is TRBJ2-3 and V is TRBV6-2 or TRBV6-3; no clear D gene. The germline gives CDR1 MNHEY, CDR2 SVGEGT. The length of the CDR3 is 17 residues. Trimming cost V 0 bases and J 1 base, with 14 bases left between them. The CDR3 DNA reads TGTGCCAGCAGTTACTCCCACCAGTTAACAGGCACAGATACGCAGTATTTT. Encoded protein: CASSYSHQLTGTDTQYF.

The CDR3 sequence: CASSKRTKAQETQYF. The CDR3 region has the DNA TGTGCCAGCAGCAAAAGGACCAAGGCCCAAGAGACCCAGTACTTC. This chain joins TRBV5-6 and TRBJ2-5, with no clear D. The germline V gene encodes CDR1 SGHDT and CDR2 YYEEEE. Trimming took off 4 bases at V and 1 base at J, with 14 bases between the two ends. There are 15 residues in the CDR3.

The CDR3 DNA reads as TGTGCCAGCAGTTCTTGGCAGAACCAAGAGACCCAGTACTTC. Translating it yields CASSSWQNQETQYF. The chain has TRBV27 and TRBJ2-5; D call uncertain. The V and J ends lost 4 bases and 0 bases respectively, with 9 bases between them. This CDR3 spans 14 amino acids. Germline V gives CDR1 MNHEY, CDR2 SMNVEV (reference sequence).